This T cell receptor (beta chain) was retrieved from a study of naive and memory T cell subsets. Study-level results: TCR transcript changes with activation or differentiation may affect this RNA method.

An oligonucleotide containing a UMI was ligated to the 3' end of TCR cDNA. Adult healthy volunteers gave 2.5 ml peripheral blood for whole-blood RNA. Unsorted total RNA, roughly 1 to 1,100 ng, was DNase treated before reverse transcription. This clonotype was counted ten times or more. Its antigen is undetermined. This CDR3 contains 17 residues. Germline CDR1 reads SGHVS; CDR2 reads FQNEAQ. V lost 2 bases and J lost 3; bases outside the gene matches: 12. The SP2 primer and nested alpha and beta constant region primers amplified ligated cDNA in four rounds. One entry per CDR3 protein results from TCRdb running MiXCR on the 5' RACE reads. Of 55,000 to 70,000 distinct CDR3 sequences listed, 7.2% are singletons.

The TCR comes from a male donor in good health. The chain is built from TRBV7-8 and TRBJ1-2, with 7 bases that match TRBD1. As DNA, the CDR3 is TGTGCCAGCAGCTTAAGCGCGGAAGGACAGGAGGACTATGGCTACACCTTC. Its protein product is CASSLSAEGQEDYGYTF.